This TCR beta chain was identified in a study of T cell repertoires in cytomegalovirus infection. General study results and limits: What dominated the ex vivo response were HLA-C-restricted CMV-specific TCR beta clonotypes.

A remark on this clonotype: The antigen is undetermined.

TCRdb re-called the reads with MiXCR, one entry per CDR3 protein. The sample contains a few hundred thousand distinct CDR3 sequences, 17% of which appear only once. CDR3 size: 15 residues. The germline V and J ends were trimmed by 2 bases and 0 bases, with 10 bases remaining between them. V usage is TRBV12-3 or TRBV12-4 and J usage is TRBJ1-1, with D perhaps matching TRBD1 (5 bases). Sequenced material: PBMCs. The receptor's source is a human donor in good health (CMV status not recorded). Some clones in this sample may be carry-over from other donors' samples. The CDR3 DNA sequence: TGTGCCAGCAGTTTATGGGGCGGCCTGAACACTGAAGCTTTCTTT. It codes for CASSLWGGLNTEAFF.